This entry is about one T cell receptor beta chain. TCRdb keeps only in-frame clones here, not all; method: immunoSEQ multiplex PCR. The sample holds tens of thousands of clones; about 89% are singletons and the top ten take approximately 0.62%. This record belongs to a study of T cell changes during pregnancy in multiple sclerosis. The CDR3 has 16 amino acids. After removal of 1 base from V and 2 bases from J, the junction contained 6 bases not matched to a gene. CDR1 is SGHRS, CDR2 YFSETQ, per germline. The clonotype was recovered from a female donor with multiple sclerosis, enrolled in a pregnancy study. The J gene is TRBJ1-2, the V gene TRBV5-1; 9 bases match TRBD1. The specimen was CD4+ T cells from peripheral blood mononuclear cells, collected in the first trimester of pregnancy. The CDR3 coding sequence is TGCGCCAGCAGCTTGACAGGGGGCGCTGGGAACTATGGCTACACCTTC. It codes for CASSLTGGAGNYGYTF.